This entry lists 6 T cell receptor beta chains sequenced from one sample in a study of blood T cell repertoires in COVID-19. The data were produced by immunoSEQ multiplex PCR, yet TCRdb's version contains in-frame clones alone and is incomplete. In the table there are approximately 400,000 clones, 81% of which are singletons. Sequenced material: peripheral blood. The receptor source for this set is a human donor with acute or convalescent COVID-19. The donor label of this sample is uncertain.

The CDR3 nucleotides are TGTGCCAGCAGCGTCGGGGGGACCGCCGGCGGCTACACCTTC. Translation: CASSVGGTAGGYTF. The chain has TRBV9 and TRBJ1-2, with TRBD1 as a possible D gene (5 bases). V dropped 2 bases and J dropped 8 bases, with 16 bases sitting between them. CDR1 and CDR2 from the germline V gene are SGDLS and YYNGEE. The CDR3 has 14 residues.

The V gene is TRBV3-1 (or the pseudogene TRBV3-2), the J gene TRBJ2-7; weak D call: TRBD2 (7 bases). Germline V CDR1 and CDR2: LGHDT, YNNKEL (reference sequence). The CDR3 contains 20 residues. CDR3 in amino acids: CPRSHDRGGGGPAKSYEQYF. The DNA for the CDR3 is TGTCCCCGCAGCCATGACCGCGGGGGCGGGGGCCCCGCGAAGTCCTACGAGCAGTACTTC.

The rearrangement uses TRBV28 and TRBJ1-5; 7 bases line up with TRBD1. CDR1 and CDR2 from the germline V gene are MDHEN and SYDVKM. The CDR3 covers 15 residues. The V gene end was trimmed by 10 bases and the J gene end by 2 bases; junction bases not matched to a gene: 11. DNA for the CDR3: TGTGCCACCTCCCCCTACAGGGGTGGCAATCAGCCCCAGCATTTT. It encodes CATSPYRGGNQPQHF.

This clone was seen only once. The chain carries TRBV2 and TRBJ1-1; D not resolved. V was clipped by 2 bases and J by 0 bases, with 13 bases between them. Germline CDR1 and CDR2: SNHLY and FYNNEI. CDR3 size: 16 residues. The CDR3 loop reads CASSELGEQLNTEAFF. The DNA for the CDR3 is TGTGCCAGCAGTGAACTGGGCGAGCAATTGAACACTGAAGCTTTCTTT.

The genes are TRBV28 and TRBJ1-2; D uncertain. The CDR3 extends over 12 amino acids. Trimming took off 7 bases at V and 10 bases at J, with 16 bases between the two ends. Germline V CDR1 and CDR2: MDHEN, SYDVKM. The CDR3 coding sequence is TGTGCCAGCACCATCTTTCCCGGGAACTACACCTTC. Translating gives CASTIFPGNYTF.

Here the CDR3 reads CASSESSGRGGVGNEQFF. CDR3 sequence (DNA): TGTGCCAGCAGTGAATCTAGCGGGAGAGGGGGCGTCGGCAATGAGCAGTTCTTC. The chain combines TRBV25-1 with TRBJ2-1, with 10 bases identical to TRBD2. Germline CDR1 MGHDK, CDR2 SYGVNS. The CDR3 is made up of 18 amino acids. Trimming took 1 base from V and 6 from J; bases not matched to a gene: 12. The full variable domain, completed using reference TRBV25-1 and TRBJ2-1, is EADIYQTPRYLVIGTGKKITLECSQTMGHDKMYWYQQDPGMELHLIHYSYGVNSTEKGDLSSESTVSRIRTEHFPLTLESARPSHTSQYLCASSESSGRGGVGNEQFFGPGTRLTVL.